This TCR beta chain was sequenced for a study of response to subunit inactivated influenza vaccine. Germline values: CDR1 SGDLS, CDR2 YYNGEE. The CDR3 loop spans 15 amino acids. V lost 0 bases, J lost 5 bases, and 9 bases lay in between. One entry per CDR3 protein results from TCRdb running MiXCR on the RT-PCR reads. This sample carries hundreds of thousands of distinct CDR3 sequences, less than 20% of them seen once, and the ten largest clones take around 9.9%. The chain carries TRBV9 and TRBJ2-6; D possibly matches TRBD1 or TRBD2 (5 bases each). The TCR was taken from a man aged 45 to 65 who received an inactivated influenza vaccine. Sequences were derived from PBMCs from blood, sampled about 5 days after vaccination. CDR3 sequence (DNA): TGTGCCAGCAGCGTAGCAGGGACCAGGGCCAACGTCCTGACTTTC. Its translation: CASSVAGTRANVLTF.